This record covers a single T cell receptor beta chain. The antigen remains undetermined. The germline V and J ends were trimmed by 2 bases and 0 bases, with 12 bases remaining between them. This CDR3 is built from 16 residues. Germline V lookup: CDR1 SGHTA, CDR2 FQGNSA. TCRdb's copy holds only in-frame clones and misses some; the assay was immunoSEQ multiplex PCR. The repertoire includes some 88,000 clones, 92% of them detected once, and around 5.2% sits in the top ten. This sample is part of a study of T cell responses to AZD1222 COVID-19 vaccine. About the study: Pooled in the analysis were second doses at about 4 or about 12 weeks.

Regarding the study as a whole: Two doses of AZD1222 preceded a rise in Spike-specific TCR breadth and depth. The reported proportion of spike-specific TCRs targeting unmutated variant regions was nearly half. The study sampled repertoires only after the peak T cell response.

The gene calls are TRBV7-2 and TRBJ2-3, with D possibly being TRBD1 or TRBD2 (5 bases each). The TCR originated in an adult in good health. The sequences come from peripheral blood, collected on day 0 of AZD1222 vaccination. CDR3 sequence (DNA): TGTGCCAGCAGCTTACAGGGACCCCCTAGCACAGATACGCAGTATTTT. It yields the protein CASSLQGPPSTDTQYF.